Below, 16 T cell receptor beta chains from the same sample are listed, as sequenced in a study of OX40 agonist ivuxolimab in advanced cancers. Libraries were prepared by immunoSEQ multiplex PCR; TCRdb keeps only in-frame clonotypes and omits some of them. The repertoire holds about 22,000 clones, with 75% to 90% as singletons. The sample was CD4+ or CD8+ T cells sorted from blood, taken in a trial of the OX40 agonist ivuxolimab. The receptors were sampled from an adult with an advanced solid tumor such as melanoma, head and neck, liver or kidney cancer.

The CDR3 DNA reads as TGCGCCAGCAGCCAAGGCGACAGGTTTCCTAATGAAAAACTGTTTTTT. Encoded protein: CASSQGDRFPNEKLFF. The rearrangement joins TRBV4-1 to TRBJ1-4, with D perhaps matching TRBD1 (6 bases). Germline loops: CDR1 MGHRA, CDR2 YSYEKL. This CDR3 region has 16 residues. V was cut by 1 base and J by 3 bases, with 12 bases left in between.

The chain employs TRBV13 and TRBJ2-3; tentative D call: TRBD2 (6 bases). CDR3 size: 17 residues. V gave up 0 bases and J gave up 0 bases, with 13 bases separating them. Germline CDR1 PRHDT, CDR2 FYEKMQ (reference sequence). CDR3 protein: CASSLGSGQASTDTQYF. The CDR3 DNA reads as TGTGCCAGCAGCTTAGGCAGCGGGCAGGCTAGCACAGATACGCAGTATTTT. Looking up the rest from reference TRBV13 and TRBJ2-3 gives the full variable domain: AAGVIQSPRHLIKEKRETATLKCYPIPRHDTVYWYQQGPGQDPQFLISFYEKMQSDKGSIPDRFSAQQFSDYHSELNMSSLELGDSALYFCASSLGSGQASTDTQYFGPGTRLTVL.

This chain connects TRBV6-1 to TRBJ2-5; TRBD1 agrees at 7 bases. Germline trimming cut 4 bases from V and 2 bases from J; bases unmatched to any gene: 10. This CDR3 comprises 16 residues. The germline CDR1 and CDR2 sequences are MNHNS and SASEGT. The CDR3 DNA reads as TGTGCCAGCAGTGGGAGACAGGGAAGGGGACAAGAGACCCAGTACTTC. Translated, it gives CASSGRQGRGQETQYF.

This clone was observed a handful of times. The gene calls are TRBV7-7 and TRBJ2-5; D remains unclear. Germline V gene lookup returns CDR1 SSHAT and CDR2 FNYEAQ (reference sequence). With 4 bases removed from V and 5 bases from J, the gap between germline ends came to 17 bases. The CDR3 consists of 15 residues. This CDR3 reads CASSSSPSDGETQYF. The CDR3 DNA is TGTGCCAGCAGCTCCTCACCCTCGGACGGGGAGACCCAGTACTTC.

The chain combines TRBV7-9 with TRBJ2-7; D is ambiguous. Germline CDR1 is SEHNR and CDR2 is FQNEAQ (reference sequence). V was pared by 4 bases and J by 7 bases, with 8 bases between. The CDR3 is 11 residues long. CDR3 loop: CASSSPKEQYF. The DNA of the CDR3 is TGTGCCAGCAGCTCACCCAAGGAGCAGTACTTC.

This sequence joins TRBV5-1 and TRBJ2-3; D is perhaps TRBD2 (5 bases). The V end was cut by 2 bases, the J end by 0 bases, with 13 bases between. The CDR3 consists of 16 residues. Germline V gene lookup returns CDR1 SGHRS and CDR2 YFSETQ. CDR3 nucleotides: TGCGCCAGCAGCTTTACGTTCAGGACTAGCACAGATACGCAGTATTTT. Its protein product is CASSFTFRTSTDTQYF.

Regarding this clone: One end of the junction fails to match germline, which may point to a read error. This chain uses TRBV11-2 with TRBJ2-5; 8 nucleotides match TRBD2. CDR1 and CDR2 (germline): SGHAT, FQNNGV. The CDR3 spans 16 residues. CDR3 DNA sequence: TGTGCCAGCAGCCTAGACCCTCGGGAGGGTGAAGAGACCCAGTACTTC. Translation gives CASSLDPREGEETQYF.

This clone was detected a few times. The V and J genes are TRBV2 and TRBJ1-1; unclear D gene. Per the germline V gene, CDR1 is SNHLY and CDR2 is FYNNEI. The CDR3 totals 11 residues. V was shortened by 10 bases and J by 5 bases, with 11 bases between the two germline ends. The CDR3 DNA sequence: TGTGCCACCCAGACTGGGACTGAAGCTTTCTTT. It encodes CATQTGTEAFF.

The CDR3 DNA reads TGTGCCAGTTCCGGGACGCCGAACACTGAAGCTTTCTTT. It translates to CASSGTPNTEAFF. The chain is built from TRBV27 and TRBJ1-1, with a tentative D call TRBD1 (5 bases). In germline, CDR1 is MNHEY, CDR2 SMNVEV (reference sequence). The V end lost 9 bases, the J end lost 1 base, and 12 bases lay between the germline ends. There are 13 residues in the CDR3.

The gene calls are TRBV27 and TRBJ2-7, with D perhaps TRBD1 or TRBD2 (6 bases each). V lost 0 bases, J lost 5 bases, and 17 bases lay in between. CDR1 and CDR2 from the germline V gene are MNHEY and SMNVEV (reference sequence). This CDR3 spans 16 amino acids. The CDR3 coding sequence is TGTGCCAGCAGTTTATCCCGACGGGCCGGGGGCAACGAGCAGTACTTC. This sequence encodes CASSLSRRAGGNEQYF.

The gene calls are TRBV6-6 and TRBJ2-1; D gene uncertain. The CDR3 runs to 12 residues. Trimming pared 0 bases from V and 6 bases from J, leaving 3 bases between. Germline assignment: CDR1 MNHNY and CDR2 SVGAGI (reference sequence). The DNA of the CDR3 is TGTGCCAGCAGTTACTCGACCAATGAGCAGTTCTTC. Encoded protein: CASSYSTNEQFF.

The chain recombines TRBV9 with TRBJ2-1; 11 bases are shared with TRBD1. The junction had 3 bases not matched to a gene; V was cut back by 1 base and J by 0 bases. The CDR3 totals 17 residues. Germline CDR1 SGDLS, CDR2 YYNGEE. CDR3 nucleotides: TGTGCCAGCAGCGTATCCGGGACAGGGGGCTCCTACAATGAGCAGTTCTTC. It is translated as CASSVSGTGGSYNEQFF.

The chain recombines TRBV9 with TRBJ1-3; D is uncertain. This CDR3 is 11 amino acids long. The V and J ends lost 3 bases and 4 bases respectively, with 2 bases between them. Germline loops: CDR1 SGDLS, CDR2 YYNGEE. The CDR3 loop reads CASSGGNTIYF. The CDR3 DNA follows: TGTGCCAGCAGCGGGGGAAACACCATATATTTT.

The chain is built from TRBV7-8 and TRBJ1-1, with D unclear. The germline gives CDR1 SGHVS, CDR2 FQNEAQ. Trimming removed 4 bases at V and 4 bases at J, with 10 bases between. The CDR3 is 13 residues long. The CDR3: CASSSQRGTEAFF. DNA for the CDR3: TGTGCCAGCAGCTCCCAGCGAGGCACTGAAGCTTTCTTT. Based on the CDR3 plus reference TRBV7-8 and TRBJ1-1, the full variable domain is GAGVSQSPRYKVAKRGQDVALRCDPISGHVSLFWYQQALGQGPEFLTYFQNEAQLDKSGLPSDRFFAERPEGSVSTLKIQRTQQEDSAVYLCASSSQRGTEAFFGQGTRLTVV.

The table lists this clone with a count of one. The genes are TRBV28 and TRBJ2-5, with 8 bases fitting TRBD2. Germline CDR1 reads MDHEN; CDR2 reads SYDVKM. The CDR3 has 17 amino acids. Trimming removed 6 bases from V and 0 bases from J; junction bases left unmatched: 12. CDR3 sequence reads: CASSPGIAGGHQETQYF. CDR3 DNA: TGTGCCAGCAGCCCGGGGATCGCGGGAGGTCACCAAGAGACCCAGTACTTC.

This chain links TRBV5-6 with TRBJ1-2, with 9 bases matching TRBD1. Germline V CDR1 and CDR2: SGHDT, YYEEEE. The V and J ends lost 3 bases and 8 bases, in that order; junction bases with no gene match: 5. The length of the CDR3 is 13 residues. The CDR3 region has the DNA TGTGCCAGCAGCTCGGGGACAGGGATCGGCTACACCTTC. It specifies CASSSGTGIGYTF.